What follows are 23 T cell receptor beta chains derived from one specimen sequenced in a study of cytomegalovirus exposure and HLA in healthy donors. Primers included in the PCR were 60 Vbeta and 13 Jbeta primers. Profiled with immunoSEQ multiplex PCR; TCRdb holds only in-frame clones, not every one. Among approximately 110,000 clones listed, less than 80% were seen once. Sequences were obtained from PBMCs. These receptors originate from a woman between 50 and 59 years old in good health and CMV-seropositive.

This clone was seen just once. The chain uses TRBV7-8 and TRBJ1-5, with 9 bases lining up with TRBD1. The CDR3 length is 16 residues. Per the germline V gene, CDR1 is SGHVS and CDR2 is FQNEAQ. The V segment lost 5 bases and the J segment 6 bases; nucleotides outside the gene matches: 11. The CDR3 DNA reads as TGTGCCAGCAGCGCTGTTCCACAGGGGGCCTTTCAGCCCCAGCATTTT. This gives the protein CASSAVPQGAFQPQHF.

CDR3 protein: CASTRTRDGTEAFF. The CDR3 nucleotides are TGTGCCAGCACCCGAACACGGGATGGGACTGAAGCTTTCTTT. The chain links TRBV6-5 to TRBJ1-1; no clear D. This CDR3 is built from 14 residues. Germline V gene sequence: CDR1 MNHEY, CDR2 SVGAGI. V lost 7 bases, J lost 5 bases, and 17 bases lay in between.

This rearrangement joins TRBV19 to TRBJ1-3; 8 positions match TRBD1. The germline gives CDR1 LNHDA, CDR2 SQIVND (reference sequence). The length of the CDR3 is 17 residues. V lost 6 bases, J lost 1 base, and 11 bases stayed unmatched. The CDR3 loop is CASSQVWDRQSGNTIYF. The CDR3, as DNA: TGTGCCAGTAGCCAGGTCTGGGACAGGCAATCTGGAAACACCATATATTTT.

V and J are TRBV5-6 and TRBJ1-1; D remains unclear. The CDR3 extends over 14 amino acids. Germline CDR1 and CDR2: SGHDT and YYEEEE. Trimming took off 4 bases at V and 0 bases at J, with 10 bases between the two ends. The CDR3 DNA sequence: TGTGCCAGCAGCACCCTCACAGTGAACACTGAAGCTTTCTTT. It is translated as CASSTLTVNTEAFF.

The chain is built from TRBV5-1 and TRBJ2-7, with 10 positions matching TRBD1. V trimming: 2 bases; J trimming: 7 bases; junction bases outside the gene matches: 6. The germline CDR1 and CDR2 sequences are SGHRS and YFSETQ. CDR3 length: 14 residues. For the CDR3, the DNA is TGCGCCAGCAGCTTCGGGACAGGGGCTGGGGAGCAGTACTTC. Residues: CASSFGTGAGEQYF.

This rearrangement joins TRBV5-1 to TRBJ2-3; the match to TRBD2 covers 7 bases. V shed 0 bases, J shed 2 bases, and the junction held 6 bases outside the gene matches. The CDR3 runs to 16 residues. Germline assignment: CDR1 SGHRS and CDR2 YFSETQ. Here the CDR3 reads CASSLGAAGPTDTQYF. The CDR3 DNA reads as TGCGCCAGCAGCTTGGGGGCAGCGGGGCCCACAGATACGCAGTATTTT.

This chain connects TRBV6-5 to TRBJ1-5; D call uncertain. V was pared by 4 bases and J by 3 bases, with 16 bases between. The CDR3 spans 16 residues. CDR1 and CDR2 from the germline V gene are MNHEY and SVGAGI. The CDR3 reads CASSSPENADNQPQHF. The CDR3 nucleotides are TGTGCCAGCAGTTCCCCCGAAAACGCGGACAATCAGCCCCAGCATTTT.

This clone was seen a single time. The V gene is TRBV25-1, the J gene TRBJ2-2; 7 bases fit TRBD1. Unmatched junction bases numbered 3, after V lost 3 bases and J lost 5 bases. The CDR3 sequence is 14 residues long. Germline lookup yields CDR1 MGHDK and CDR2 SYGVNS. In nucleotides, the CDR3 is TGTGCCAGCAGTGACACAGGGGCTACCGGGGAGCTGTTTTTT. It yields the protein CASSDTGATGELFF.

The chain carries TRBV18 and TRBJ2-7, with TRBD1 identical over 10 bases. The trim removed 2 bases at V and 5 bases at J, leaving 0 bases unmatched. Germline loops: CDR1 KGHSH, CDR2 LQKENI. The CDR3 has 13 residues. DNA of the CDR3: TGTGCCAGCTCACCAGGGACAGGGGACGAGCAGTACTTC. Translated, it gives CASSPGTGDEQYF.

The chain joins TRBV5-6 to TRBJ2-2, with TRBD2 matching 8 bases. The V segment lost 0 bases and the J segment 4 bases; nucleotides outside the gene matches: 8. The CDR3 extends over 17 amino acids. In germline, CDR1 is SGHDT, CDR2 YYEEEE. DNA of the CDR3: TGTGCCAGCAGCTTGGGGCTAGCGGGCATTCTCACCGGGGAGCTGTTTTTT. Amino acid sequence: CASSLGLAGILTGELFF.

The chain couples TRBV9 to TRBJ2-1, with a possible D match to TRBD1 (6 bases). CDR1 is SGDLS and CDR2 is YYNGEE in the germline V gene. The germline V and J ends were trimmed by 2 bases and 9 bases, with 21 bases remaining between them. CDR3 length: 16 residues. CDR3 in DNA: TGTGCCAGCAGCGTCCAGGGGACCGGAGAGGGCGGTGAGCAGTTCTTC. Translation: CASSVQGTGEGGEQFF.

The J gene is TRBJ2-7, the V gene TRBV20-1; D uncertain. Germline V gene sequence: CDR1 DFQATT, CDR2 SNEGSKA (reference sequence). CDR3 length: 11 residues. V gave up 3 bases and J gave up 0 bases, with 3 bases separating them. The CDR3 bases are TGCAGTGCTAGTAACTCCTACGAGCAGTACTTC. Translating it yields CSASNSYEQYF.

The chain recombines TRBV9 with TRBJ2-3, with TRBD2 matching over 7 bases. V shed 2 bases, J shed 5 bases, and the junction held 5 bases outside the gene matches. The germline CDR1 and CDR2 sequences are SGDLS and YYNGEE. The CDR3 is 14 amino acids. The CDR3 nucleotides read TGTGCCAGCAGCGTGGGCGGGAGTATAGATACGCAGTATTTT. Amino acid sequence: CASSVGGSIDTQYF.

A few counts support this clone. This rearrangement joins TRBV19 to TRBJ2-2; 11 bases align to TRBD1. This CDR3 region has 16 residues. Germline V lookup: CDR1 LNHDA, CDR2 SQIVND (reference sequence). V shed 5 bases, J shed 3 bases, and the junction held 5 bases outside the gene matches. DNA of the CDR3: TGTGCCAGTAGTGCAAGGACAGGGGGCGACACCGGGGAGCTGTTTTTT. This translates into CASSARTGGDTGELFF.

This clone was observed a handful of times. The V call is TRBV4-1, the J call TRBJ2-1; the D is unclear. Trimming took off 0 bases at V and 6 bases at J, with 15 bases between the two ends. There are 16 residues in the CDR3. CDR1 is MGHRA, CDR2 YSYEKL, per germline. The CDR3 loop is CASSQDPQRVFNEQFF. The CDR3 nucleotides are TGCGCCAGCAGCCAAGATCCCCAGCGCGTGTTCAATGAGCAGTTCTTC.

The chain employs TRBV9 and TRBJ2-1; tentative D call: TRBD1 (5 bases). V lost 3 bases to trimming and J lost 4 bases, with 11 bases between them. Germline V gene data show CDR1 as SGDLS and CDR2 as YYNGEE. The CDR3 runs to 14 residues. The CDR3: CASSAYDSYNEQFF. DNA of the CDR3: TGTGCCAGCAGCGCCTACGACAGTTACAATGAGCAGTTCTTC.

DNA for the CDR3: TGCGCCAGCAGTCGAGTGAGTCGCTATGGCTACACCTTC. Its protein product is CASSRVSRYGYTF. The chain is built from TRBV23-1 and TRBJ1-2; D is unclear. TRBV23-1 carries the ORF label, with uncertain function. The V end was cut by 4 bases, the J end by 4 bases, with 10 bases between. There are 13 residues in the CDR3.

The genes are TRBV7-2 and TRBJ2-3, with D possibly matching TRBD1 (6 bases). The V gene lost 4 bases and the J gene lost 4 bases, with 9 bases spanning the gap. In germline, CDR1 is SGHTA, CDR2 FQGNSA. The CDR3 is made up of 13 amino acids. CDR3: CASSSDSSDTQYF. The CDR3 DNA reads TGTGCCAGCAGCTCGGACAGTTCAGATACGCAGTATTTT. Together with reference TRBV7-2 and TRBJ2-3, the CDR3 gives the full variable domain: GAGVSQSPSNKVTEKGKDVELRCDPISGHTALYWYRQSLGQGLEFLIYFQGNSAPDKSGLPSDRFSAERTGGSVSTLTIQRTQQEDSAVYLCASSSDSSDTQYFGPGTRLTVL.

This clone was detected only once. The chain is built from TRBV29-1 and TRBJ2-3; D is unresolved. Germline loops: CDR1 SQVTM, CDR2 ANQGSEA. The length of the CDR3 is 13 residues. The ends were cut back, 7 bases at V and 4 bases at J, with 15 bases in the middle. Here the CDR3 DNA reads TGCAGCGGCAACCGAGTCGTCGCAGATACGCAGTATTTT. Translated, it gives CSGNRVVADTQYF.

J is TRBJ2-5 and V is TRBV6-1; D may be TRBD2 (6 bases). V was trimmed by 3 bases and J by 5 bases, leaving 13 bases between them. Looked up from germline, CDR1 is MNHNS and CDR2 is SASEGT. This CDR3 has 14 residues. The CDR3 here is CASSDRRGGETQYF. In nucleotides, the CDR3 is TGTGCCAGCAGTGATCGGCGTGGGGGGGAGACCCAGTACTTC.

The table lists this clone with a few counts. V is TRBV10-2 and J is TRBJ2-1; 7 positions match TRBD1. This CDR3 has 14 residues. J lost 9 bases, V lost 2 bases, and 7 bases had no gene match. CDR1 is WSHSY and CDR2 is SAAADI in the germline V gene. The CDR3 DNA reads TGCGCCAGCAGTGAGCAGCAGACAGGGCGTGAGCAGTTCTTC. The encoded protein is CASSEQQTGREQFF.

A remark on this clone: Other DNA variants within this sample encode the same CDR3. The gene calls are TRBV5-1 and TRBJ1-5; D is perhaps TRBD1 (5 bases). This CDR3 comprises 14 residues. The germline V and J ends were trimmed by 4 bases and 2 bases, with 10 bases remaining between them. CDR1 and CDR2 from the germline V gene are SGHRS and YFSETQ. The chain's CDR3 is CASSAGQGNQPQHF. Written as DNA, the CDR3 is TGCGCCAGCAGCGCGGGGCAGGGCAATCAGCCCCAGCATTTT.

This clone is a singleton in its sample. The junction departs from germline at one end; a sequencing error may be responsible. The J gene is TRBJ1-1, the V gene TRBV7-7; D gene unclear. Germline CDR1 and CDR2: SSHAT and FNYEAQ (reference sequence). The CDR3 length is 13 residues. Written as DNA, the CDR3 is TGTGCTAGCAGCTTAGGGCTGGACACTGAAGCTTTCTTT. Amino acids: CASSLGLDTEAFF.